This T cell receptor beta chain was profiled in a study of cytotoxic CD8 clonotypes in ibrutinib-treated CLL. Overall study context: The subjects consisted of about a dozen relapsed/refractory and fewer than 16 treatment-naive individuals, with around 17 IGHV unmutated.

Study outcomes and limitations: Contraction or stability on treatment characterized the public clonotypes, which were uncommon.

Data came from immunoSEQ multiplex PCR; TCRdb stores just in-frame clones and leaves some out. Of approximately 24,000 clones listed, nearly 80% are singletons. Trimming cost V 8 bases and J 6 bases; bases outside gene matches: 5. There are 13 residues in the CDR3. Germline values: CDR1 SGHTA, CDR2 FQGNSA. In the case of this clone: Its specificity is unknown.

This chain links TRBV7-2 with TRBJ2-7, with 12 bases fitting TRBD2. The receptor was isolated from a human donor with chronic lymphocytic leukemia. The sequencing used PBMCs, collected before ibrutinib treatment. The CDR3 DNA reads as TGTGCCAGCGTACTAGCGGGAGGTGTCGAGCAGTACTTC. Protein sequence: CASVLAGGVEQYF.